This entry describes one T cell receptor beta chain. Its antigen is undetermined. This entry is derived from a study of Ad26.COV2.S vaccination and SARS-CoV-2 variants. Findings and limits, study-wide: Vaccinees and placebo recipients showed similar non-spike TCR breadth. Analyses that measured TCR breadth and depth may have underestimated total T cell responses.

V lost 1 base and J lost 4; bases outside the gene matches: 7. The germline gives CDR1 KGHSH, CDR2 LQKENI. This CDR3 has 16 residues. This sample's treatment: around 19 received Ad26.COV2.S at low or high dose, single or two shots; 5 received placebo; per-sample allocation not given. Specimens were obtained on day 63 following the first vaccine or placebo injection. Boston provided a donor who was an adult aged 18-55 years. Sequencing used immunoSEQ multiplex PCR; TCRdb keeps in-frame clones, though not all of them. The sample records approximately 450,000 clones, around 90% being singletons. This receptor was taken from a person between 18 and 65 years old who received the Ad26.COV2.S COVID-19 vaccine or a placebo. The chain combines TRBV18 with TRBJ2-3; 8 bases fit TRBD2. Here the sequenced sample was peripheral blood, taken in a trial of Ad26.COV2.S vaccine versus placebo. CDR3 DNA: TGTGCCAGCTCACCACGCCGGGAGGGCCCGGCAGATACGCAGTATTTT. This translates into CASSPRREGPADTQYF. The full variable domain, its missing parts supplied by reference TRBV18 and TRBJ2-3, is NAGVMQNPRHLVRRRGQEARLRCSPMKGHSHVYWYRQLPEEGLKFMVYLQKENIIDESGMPKERFSAEFPKEGPSILRIQQVVRGDSAAYFCASSPRREGPADTQYFGPGTRLTVL.